This T cell receptor beta chain was recorded in a study of blood T cell repertoires in COVID-19. Study background: There were acute and convalescent COVID-19 samples, and they came from the United States, Italy and Spain. T cells, B-cell-depleted T cells, or PBMCs supplied cDNA or gDNA.

This CDR3 region has 14 residues. CDR1 is GTSNPN and CDR2 is SVGIG in the germline V gene (reference sequence). V lost 0 bases to trimming and J lost 4 bases, with 12 bases between them. Per the original methods: Quantification of nucleated cells was approximated via reference gene primer amplification. Generated by immunoSEQ multiplex PCR, the TCRdb table keeps only in-frame clones and is missing some. For V, J and clone size, that table is used; D and trimming come from the DNA. There are about 140,000 clones in the sample; 75% to 80% occur only once, and roughly 9% lies in the top ten. The chain couples TRBV30 to TRBJ2-5; D is perhaps TRBD2 (5 bases). The source is a woman between 50 and 59 years old with active or convalescent COVID-19. Material for sequencing was peripheral blood. CDR3 sequence: CAWSVRGFGETQYF. CDR3 nucleotides: TGTGCCTGGAGTGTACGAGGGTTTGGAGAGACCCAGTACTTC.